The present T cell receptor beta chain was sequenced within a study of blood T cell repertoires in COVID-19. Allocation to cohorts depended on clinical history reported by the participants. In Cohort 3, a recovered donor had either two negative PCRs, clearance, or symptom resolution. TCRdb's copy holds only in-frame clones and misses some; the assay was immunoSEQ multiplex PCR. Altogether about 230,000 clones are present, about 85% being singletons, with the ten largest covering under 14%. The receptor was derived from a man aged 30 to 45 who had recovered from COVID-19. The sequenced sample consisted of PBMCs or T cells enriched from blood (not recorded which).

The CDR3 sequence is CASNNPRGYTF. CDR3 DNA sequence: TGTGCCAGCAACAATCCCCGTGGCTACACCTTC. V is TRBV28 and J is TRBJ1-2; D remains ambiguous. The CDR3 runs to 11 residues. V was shortened by 7 bases and J by 7 bases, with 10 bases between the two germline ends. CDR1 MDHEN and CDR2 SYDVKM come from the germline V gene.